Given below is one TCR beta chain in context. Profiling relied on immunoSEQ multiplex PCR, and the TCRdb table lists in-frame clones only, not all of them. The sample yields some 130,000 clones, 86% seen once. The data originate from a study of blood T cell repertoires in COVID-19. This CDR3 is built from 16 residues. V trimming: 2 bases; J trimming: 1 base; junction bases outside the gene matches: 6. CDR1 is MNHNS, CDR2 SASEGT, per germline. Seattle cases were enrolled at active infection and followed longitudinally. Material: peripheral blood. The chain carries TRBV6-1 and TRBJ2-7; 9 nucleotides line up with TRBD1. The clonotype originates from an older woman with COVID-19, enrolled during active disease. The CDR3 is CASSETGGTGSYEQYF. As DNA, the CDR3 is TGTGCCAGCAGTGAAACAGGGGGGACAGGGTCCTACGAGCAGTACTTC.